In this sample, the clone carrying this T cell receptor (beta chain) turned up many times. Its antigen remains unknown. Germline V gene data show CDR1 as SGHAT and CDR2 as FQNNGV. This CDR3 is built from 17 residues. The V and J ends lost 1 base and 0 bases, in that order; junction bases with no gene match: 6. The data stem from a study of T cells in Graves' hyperthyroidism and ophthalmopathy. Findings of the study overall: Among clonotypes expanded in thyroid above 0.001, most were also found in blood. Ophthalmopathy and stable hyperthyroidism were separated by a 13 V-J model.

Template material for amplifying TCR beta CDR3 regions consisted of RNA transcripts. First-round RT-PCR targeting the TCR CDR3 was performed with the HTBI primer set. A single record per CDR3 protein comes from TCRdb applying MiXCR to the multiplex PCR reads. The table lists roughly 420,000 distinct CDR3 sequences, 15% to 18% of them singletons. Not enrolled were patients with uncontrolled infection, other autoimmune disease, pregnancy or lactation. Sequencing was done on a sample of blood. The clonotype originates from a woman younger than 35 with Graves' hyperthyroidism. This chain joins TRBV11-2 and TRBJ2-1; 7 nucleotides align to TRBD2. The CDR3 sequence: CASSLAASGISYNEQFF. The CDR3 coding sequence is TGTGCCAGCAGCTTAGCGGCGAGCGGGATCTCCTACAATGAGCAGTTCTTC.